This T cell receptor beta chain is from a study of shared clonotypes between healthy human individuals. Study context: Three plates each covered CD4 naive and memory; CD8 naive two, CD8 memory one. Regarding the study as a whole: Among donors, the sharing of clonotypes was expected to be influenced by sequencing depth. Among non-shared clonotypes, generation probabilities were lower than among those shared by all four donors.

This CDR3 is built from 15 residues. The J segment lost 6 bases and the V segment lost 6 bases, leaving 8 bases of the junction unmatched. Looked up from germline, CDR1 is MNHNY and CDR2 is SVGAGI (reference sequence). The assay was carried out at the deep level. Profiling relied on immunoSEQ multiplex PCR, and the TCRdb table lists in-frame clones only, not all of them. The sample yields some 800,000 clones, 80% to 95% seen once. Naive CD8 cells were CD45RO-negative, positively selected for CCR7, excluding terminally differentiated effector memory CD45RA+ cells. Remarks on this clone: Its antigen is not identified.

Material for sequencing was naive CD8+ T cells sorted from blood. The clonotype comes from a man aged 25-40 years in good health. The chain carries TRBV6-6 and TRBJ2-7; TRBD2 agrees at 13 bases. The CDR3 bases are TGTGCCAGCAGCCCTGGACTAGCGGGAGAGGGCGAGCAGTACTTC. Its translation is CASSPGLAGEGEQYF.